One sample yielded the 15 T cell receptor beta chains listed below, sequenced in a study of T cells in Graves' hyperthyroidism and ophthalmopathy. Amplified TCR beta CDR3 regions came from RNA transcripts. RT-PCR in the first round (using the HTBI primer set) targeted the TCR CDR3. TCRdb used MiXCR to reprocess the multiplex PCR reads, holding one entry per CDR3 protein. The sample contains some 370,000 distinct CDR3 sequences, more than 13% of which appear only once. Sequenced sample: blood. Source of these receptors: a man in his fifties with Graves' ophthalmopathy.

This clonotype was observed a handful of times. This chain links TRBV3-1 with TRBJ2-2; D uncertain. There are 14 residues in the CDR3. Germline CDR1 LGHDT, CDR2 YNNKEL (reference sequence). V lost 1 base and J 6 bases, leaving 9 bases between the germline ends. The CDR3 is CASSQVSGSGELFF. In DNA, the CDR3 is TGTGCCAGCAGCCAAGTTTCCGGGTCCGGGGAGCTGTTTTTT.

This clonotype has a handful of counts. The chain links TRBV5-1 to TRBJ2-2, with TRBD2 matching 7 bases. Germline CDR1 reads SGHRS; CDR2 reads YFSETQ. V was clipped by 3 bases and J by 4 bases; unmatched bases: 6. This CDR3 contains 15 residues. The CDR3 DNA is TGCGCCAGCAGCTCAACCGGGACTACCACCGGGGAGCTGTTTTTT. Protein: CASSSTGTTTGELFF.

This clonotype was recorded at least ten times. This chain uses TRBV12-3 or TRBV12-4 with TRBJ2-7, with D maybe TRBD1 (5 bases). The V end was cut by 0 bases, the J end by 7 bases, with 10 bases between. There are 13 residues in the CDR3. The CDR3: CASSLALKGEQYF. In DNA form, the CDR3 reads TGTGCCAGCAGTTTAGCGCTAAAGGGGGAGCAGTACTTC.

This clonotype appeared many times. The V and J genes are TRBV6-2 or TRBV6-3 and TRBJ2-7; either TRBD1 or TRBD2 may fit D (5 bases each). Between the trimmed V and J ends, which lost 5 bases and 2 bases, there was a span of 16 bases. Germline loops: CDR1 MNHEY, CDR2 SVGEGT. There are 15 residues in the CDR3. The CDR3 sequence is CASSTPGRVTYEQYF. The CDR3 nucleotides read TGTGCCAGCAGTACCCCAGGGAGAGTAACCTACGAGCAGTACTTC.

With respect to this clonotype: A single base separates this from a much larger clone, so it may be a read error. This chain uses TRBV12-3 or TRBV12-4 with TRBJ2-7, with D hard to call. The V gene lost 7 bases and the J gene lost 0 bases, with 16 bases spanning the gap. The CDR3 length is 15 residues. The CDR3 is CASNPSDGNSYEQYF. As DNA, the CDR3 is TGTGCCAGCAATCCCTCGGACGGCAACTCCTACGAGCAGTACTTC.

The chain recombines TRBV5-4 with TRBJ2-5; a weak D match, TRBD2 (5 bases). CDR3 size: 14 residues. CDR1 and CDR2 from the germline V gene are SGHNT and YYREEE (reference sequence). V was shortened by 7 bases and J by 5 bases, with 18 bases between the two germline ends. CDR3 nucleotides: TGTGCCAGCCGCGCCCCGAGGGTGGAGGAGACCCAGTACTTC. Translation: CASRAPRVEETQYF.

The V gene is TRBV9, the J gene TRBJ2-7, with no clear D. This CDR3 spans 15 amino acids. V lost 4 bases and J lost 0, with 14 bases in between. Per the germline V gene, CDR1 is SGDLS and CDR2 is YYNGEE. CDR3 region: CASSKGLKSSYEQYF. The CDR3 DNA sequence: TGTGCCAGCAGCAAAGGGCTGAAGAGCTCCTACGAGCAGTACTTC.

The sample holds a few counts of this clonotype. The chain combines TRBV2 with TRBJ2-7; 7 bases line up with TRBD2. CDR1 SNHLY and CDR2 FYNNEI come from the germline V gene. The CDR3 has 13 amino acids. V shed 7 bases, J shed 7 bases, and the junction held 10 bases outside the gene matches. CDR3 nucleotide sequence: TGTGCCAGCAATATGGAATCGGGGGGTGAGCAGTACTTC. As protein: CASNMESGGEQYF.

This clonotype was counted ten times or more. The chain combines TRBV20-1 with TRBJ2-7; D uncertain. V lost 0 bases and J lost 3, with 6 bases in between. CDR3 size: 12 residues. CDR1 and CDR2 (germline): DFQATT, SNEGSKA (reference sequence). The CDR3 DNA reads as TGCAGTGCTAGAGATCGTTTCTACGAGCAGTACTTC. Protein: CSARDRFYEQYF.

This clonotype was seen only a few times. The chain employs TRBV10-2 and TRBJ2-7, with D unresolved. The CDR3 is 13 amino acids. V lost 8 bases to trimming and J lost 2 bases, with 13 bases between them. Germline V gives CDR1 WSHSY, CDR2 SAAADI. The CDR3 sequence is CASERAGTYEQYF. CDR3 nucleotide sequence: TGCGCCAGCGAAAGAGCCGGTACCTACGAGCAGTACTTC.

This clonotype was detected ten times or more. The CDR3 nucleotides are TGTGCCAGCAGTCTACGAGGGGGAGCTGGGGCCAACGTCCTGACTTTC. Its translation: CASSLRGGAGANVLTF. J is TRBJ2-6 and V is TRBV7-3, with D tentatively TRBD1 (6 bases). Between the trimmed V and J ends, which lost 6 bases and 2 bases, there was a span of 14 bases. The CDR3 loop spans 16 amino acids. The germline V gene encodes CDR1 SGHTA and CDR2 FQGTGA.

The chain combines TRBV29-1 with TRBJ2-3; a weak D match, TRBD2 (7 bases). CDR3 length: 17 residues. The germline gives CDR1 SQVTM, CDR2 ANQGSEA. Trimming shortened V by 7 bases and J by 1 base, and 24 bases separated the two germline ends. CDR3 sequence (DNA): TGCAGCGGGAGGGAAGGGAGGGGAAGACAGGGCACAGATACGCAGTATTTT. Translating gives CSGREGRGRQGTDTQYF.

Remarks on this clonotype: A far bigger clonotype differs at one base, so this is likely a read error. The chain couples TRBV12-3 or TRBV12-4 to TRBJ1-1; D gene unclear. This CDR3 contains 12 residues. The CDR3 bases are TGTGCCAGCGGTTTTAGCGGCACTGAAGCTTTCTTT. It specifies CASGFSGTEAFF.

In this sample, this clonotype turned up a few times. CDR3 sequence (DNA): TGTGCCAGCCAACCCTGGGGTAGCGGGTCCGGCTACAATGAGCAGTTCTTC. Its protein product is CASQPWGSGSGYNEQFF. This rearrangement joins TRBV19 to TRBJ2-1, with 7 bases aligning to TRBD2. V dropped 9 bases and J dropped 3; count of bases not matched to a gene: 17. From germline, CDR1 is LNHDA and CDR2 SQIVND (reference sequence). This CDR3 has 17 residues.

The table lists this clonotype with a few counts. The germline gene is not matched at one end of the junction; a read error may be the cause. The chain carries TRBV5-1 and TRBJ2-3; 7 bases fit TRBD2. The CDR3 consists of 16 residues. The germline gives CDR1 SGHRS, CDR2 YFSETQ. The chain's CDR3 is CASSLGVSGSTDTQYF. CDR3 coding DNA: TGTGCCAGCAGCTTGGGGGTTAGCGGGAGCACAGATACGCAGTATTTT. The full variable domain, rest sourced from reference TRBV5-1 and TRBJ2-3, is KAGVTQTPRYLIKTRGQQVTLSCSPISGHRSVSWYQQTPGQGLQFLFEYFSETQRNKGNFPGRFSGRQFSNSRSEMNVSTLELGDSALYLCASSLGVSGSTDTQYFGPGTRLTVL.